These 26 T cell receptor beta chains originate from one sample sequenced in a study of cytomegalovirus exposure and HLA in healthy donors. This PCR relied on a set of 60 Vbeta primers and 13 Jbeta primers. Sequencing used immunoSEQ multiplex PCR; TCRdb keeps in-frame clones, though not all of them. The table records roughly 92,000 clones, approximately 80% of them present only once. The sample comprised PBMCs. These TCRs come from a woman aged 70-85 years in good health and CMV-seropositive.

The rearrangement joins TRBV7-3 to TRBJ2-7; 8 bases match TRBD1. Per germline, CDR1 SGHTA and CDR2 FQGTGA. V was clipped by 5 bases and J by 3 bases; unmatched bases: 3. The CDR3 totals 13 residues. For the CDR3, the DNA is TGTGCCAGCAGCAGAGACAGGGGCTACGAGCAGTACTTC. This gives the protein CASSRDRGYEQYF.

The gene calls are TRBV7-9 and TRBJ2-1; no firm D call. This CDR3 region has 15 residues. Trimming shortened V by 4 bases and J by 0 bases, and 10 bases separated the two germline ends. Germline V gives CDR1 SEHNR, CDR2 FQNEAQ (reference sequence). The CDR3 DNA sequence: TGTGCCAGCAGCTCCTTAGAGAGCTCCTACAATGAGCAGTTCTTC. Translating it yields CASSSLESSYNEQFF.

The chain combines TRBV5-1 with TRBJ2-1; the D gene is possibly TRBD2 (6 bases). Germline CDR1 and CDR2: SGHRS and YFSETQ. The CDR3 covers 16 residues. The V end lost 0 bases, the J end lost 2 bases, and 12 bases lay between the germline ends. The DNA of the CDR3 is TGCGCCAGCAGCTTGGTGGGCGGGGTCCCCTACAATGAGCAGTTCTTC. This gives the protein CASSLVGGVPYNEQFF.

The chain recombines TRBV6-6 with TRBJ2-2; possibly TRBD2 for D (6 bases). CDR3 length equals 12 residues. Trimming left V 8 bases short and J 9 bases short, with 13 bases between. Per the germline V gene, CDR1 is MNHNY and CDR2 is SVGAGI (reference sequence). Here the CDR3 DNA reads TGTGCCAGCGGGCGGGAACAAAGGGAGCTGTTTTTT. Its protein is CASGREQRELFF.

Within the sample, this clone is medium-sized. This sequence joins TRBV4-1 and TRBJ2-7; TRBD1 might be the D (6 bases). Between the trimmed V and J ends, which lost 3 bases and 1 base, there was a span of 13 bases. The CDR3 loop spans 15 amino acids. Germline CDR1 is MGHRA and CDR2 is YSYEKL. The CDR3 DNA is TGCGCCAGCAGCCATATACAGGGCCCGTCCTACGAGCAGTACTTC. Amino acid sequence: CASSHIQGPSYEQYF.

This clone was seen only a few times. This sequence joins TRBV5-6 and TRBJ2-7, with D perhaps TRBD1 (6 bases). The V and J ends lost 0 bases and 5 bases respectively, with 6 bases between them. The CDR3 has 12 residues. The germline V gene encodes CDR1 SGHDT and CDR2 YYEEEE. The CDR3 loop reads CASSLDRDEQYF. The CDR3 DNA sequence: TGTGCCAGCAGCTTGGACAGGGACGAGCAGTACTTC.

This clone was detected only a few times. The chain employs TRBV5-6 and TRBJ1-1; 9 bases line up with TRBD1. The CDR3 sequence is 18 residues long. Germline CDR1 is SGHDT and CDR2 is YYEEEE. The trim removed 4 bases at V and 4 bases at J, leaving 17 bases unmatched. The CDR3: CASSAHTGGADIVTEAFF. The CDR3 bases are TGTGCCAGCAGCGCACACACAGGGGGCGCAGATATCGTCACTGAAGCTTTCTTT.

The rearrangement uses TRBV5-1 and TRBJ2-5, with D maybe TRBD1 (5 bases). From germline, CDR1 is SGHRS and CDR2 YFSETQ. This CDR3 spans 14 amino acids. The V end was cut by 4 bases, the J end by 2 bases, with 12 bases between. CDR3 amino acids: CASSTMQGQETQYF. The CDR3 DNA follows: TGCGCCAGCAGCACAATGCAGGGTCAAGAGACCCAGTACTTC.

The chain has TRBV19 and TRBJ2-3; TRBD1 aligns across 9 bases. J gave up 0 bases and V 7 bases, and 11 bases lay outside the gene matches. Germline V gives CDR1 LNHDA, CDR2 SQIVND (reference sequence). The CDR3 extends over 17 amino acids. The CDR3 reads CASTLGQGPSSTDTQYF. CDR3 DNA sequence: TGTGCCAGTACCCTCGGACAGGGGCCGTCTAGCACAGATACGCAGTATTTT.

This clone was seen more than once but under ten times. The gene calls are TRBV6-5 and TRBJ2-2; no clear D. Trimming took off 2 bases at V and 6 bases at J, with 10 bases between the two ends. Germline V gives CDR1 MNHEY, CDR2 SVGAGI. The CDR3 covers 14 residues. As DNA, the CDR3 is TGTGCCAGCAGTTACGCCAAGTCAGCCGGGGAGCTGTTTTTT. Residues: CASSYAKSAGELFF.

The J gene is TRBJ2-1, the V gene TRBV9; 9 bases fit TRBD2. The CDR3 is 17 residues long. V lost 0 bases to trimming and J lost 4 bases; unmatched junction nucleotides: 8. In germline, CDR1 is SGDLS, CDR2 YYNGEE. CDR3 bases: TGTGCCAGCAGCGTAGCTTTGACTAGCGGCTTATACAATGAGCAGTTCTTC. It encodes CASSVALTSGLYNEQFF.

The rearrangement links TRBV5-5 to TRBJ1-1; D perhaps matches TRBD1 (5 bases). The ends were cut back, 3 bases at V and 2 bases at J, with 11 bases in the middle. Germline-derived CDR1 and CDR2 are SGHKS and YYEKEE (reference sequence). The CDR3 loop spans 14 amino acids. DNA for the CDR3: TGTGCCAGCAGCTCAAAAGACAGAAACACTGAAGCTTTCTTT. Protein: CASSSKDRNTEAFF.

The chain uses TRBV6-1 and TRBJ2-7, with a tentative D call TRBD1 (6 bases). Deletions cut 2 bases from V and 0 bases from J, with 11 bases between. The germline V gene has CDR1 MNHNS and CDR2 SASEGT. The CDR3 totals 15 residues. DNA of the CDR3: TGTGCCAGCAGTGAATCGGCAGGGGTCTCCTACGAGCAGTACTTC. Its translation is CASSESAGVSYEQYF.

In its sample, this clone was seen a few times. The chain uses TRBV27 and TRBJ2-6; 9 bases fit TRBD1. CDR1 is MNHEY and CDR2 is SMNVEV in the germline V gene (reference sequence). The CDR3 length is 16 residues. V was pared by 7 bases and J by 1 base, with 5 bases of the junction left unmatched. The CDR3, as DNA: TGTGCCAGCAACCCGACAGGGGGGTCTGGGGCCAACGTCCTGACTTTC. Amino acids: CASNPTGGSGANVLTF.

This chain connects TRBV5-5 to TRBJ2-3, with TRBD2 matching 11 bases. Trimming at V came to 5 bases and at J to 5 bases, leaving 7 bases not matched to a gene. The germline V gene encodes CDR1 SGHKS and CDR2 YYEKEE (reference sequence). The CDR3 extends over 15 amino acids. CDR3 sequence (DNA): TGTGCCAGCAGTTATACTAGCGGGGGCATAGATACGCAGTATTTT. Protein product: CASSYTSGGIDTQYF.

This clone was observed once. The chain employs TRBV19 and TRBJ2-1; 11 nucleotides agree with TRBD2. CDR1 and CDR2 (germline): LNHDA, SQIVND (reference sequence). V trimming: 6 bases; J trimming: 7 bases; junction bases outside the gene matches: 11. CDR3 size: 16 residues. This CDR3 reads CASRQLAGVNVNEQFF. The CDR3 DNA is TGTGCCAGTAGACAACTAGCGGGAGTTAATGTGAATGAGCAGTTCTTC. Using reference TRBV19 and TRBJ2-1 for the parts outside the CDR3, the full variable domain is DGGITQSPKYLFRKEGQNVTLSCEQNLNHDAMYWYRQDPGQGLRLIYYSQIVNDFQKGDIAEGYSVSREKKESFPLTVTSAQKNPTAFYLCASRQLAGVNVNEQFFGPGTRLTVL.

The chain carries TRBV18 and TRBJ2-7; 9 nucleotides match TRBD2. V lost 3 bases and J lost 9; bases outside the gene matches: 9. The V gene's germline CDR1 is KGHSH and CDR2 LQKENI. There are 14 residues in the CDR3. CDR3 in DNA: TGTGCCAGCTCACCTAGACAAGCGGGGGGAGGGCAGTACTTC. Amino acids: CASSPRQAGGGQYF.

The rearrangement joins TRBV15 to TRBJ2-7, with 12 bases fitting TRBD2. J was trimmed by 5 bases and V by 3 bases; bases with no gene match: 8. Germline CDR1 and CDR2: LNHNV and YYDKDF (reference sequence). This CDR3 is built from 16 residues. CDR3 amino acids: CATSSPATSGRHEQYF. CDR3 sequence (DNA): TGTGCCACCAGCAGCCCCGCGACTAGCGGGAGACACGAGCAGTACTTC.

The V and J genes are TRBV18 and TRBJ1-1; 7 positions match TRBD1. Trimming at V came to 2 bases and at J to 4 bases, leaving 7 bases not matched to a gene. CDR1 is KGHSH and CDR2 is LQKENI in the germline V gene. The CDR3 sequence is 15 residues long. The CDR3 nucleotides read TGTGCCAGCTCACCAATCCAGGGGGAACGCACTGAAGCTTTCTTT. Its translation: CASSPIQGERTEAFF.

This clone occurred once. The J gene is TRBJ2-3, the V gene TRBV27; D perhaps matches TRBD2 (5 bases). This CDR3 contains 14 residues. Germline lookup yields CDR1 MNHEY and CDR2 SMNVEV (reference sequence). V was cut by 8 bases and J by 5 bases, with 17 bases left in between. The chain's CDR3 is CASASRREGDTQYF. In nucleotides, the CDR3 is TGTGCCAGCGCTTCCCGCCGAGAGGGAGATACGCAGTATTTT.

This chain connects TRBV19 to TRBJ1-4; D is unclear. The CDR3 covers 15 residues. Trimming left V 0 bases short and J 8 bases short, with 13 bases between. Germline lookup yields CDR1 LNHDA and CDR2 SQIVND (reference sequence). For the CDR3, the DNA is TGTGCCAGTAGTATAGATCCCAGAGGTGGAGAAAAACTGTTTTTT. Residues: CASSIDPRGGEKLFF. The variable domain in full, with the rest retrieved from reference TRBV19 and TRBJ1-4, is DGGITQSPKYLFRKEGQNVTLSCEQNLNHDAMYWYRQDPGQGLRLIYYSQIVNDFQKGDIAEGYSVSREKKESFPLTVTSAQKNPTAFYLCASSIDPRGGEKLFFGSGTQLSVL.

This chain links TRBV5-5 with TRBJ2-3; D call uncertain. Trimming took off 4 bases at V and 0 bases at J, with 3 bases between the two ends. Germline-derived CDR1 and CDR2 are SGHKS and YYEKEE (reference sequence). The CDR3 is 12 amino acids. CDR3 region: CASSLSTDTQYF. CDR3 nucleotide sequence: TGTGCCAGCAGCCTAAGCACAGATACGCAGTATTTT.

V and J are TRBV6-5 and TRBJ2-7; 7 nucleotides match TRBD2. The CDR3 spans 15 residues. CDR1 and CDR2 from the germline V gene are MNHEY and SVGAGI. The V and J ends lost 2 bases and 0 bases, in that order; junction bases with no gene match: 4. The chain's CDR3 is CASSYLGGSSYEQYF. CDR3 nucleotides: TGTGCCAGCAGTTACCTGGGGGGGTCCTCCTACGAGCAGTACTTC.

J is TRBJ2-5 and V is TRBV29-1, with TRBD1 matching 9 bases. Germline values: CDR1 SQVTM, CDR2 ANQGSEA. The CDR3 length is 13 residues. Trimming removed 5 bases from V and 7 bases from J; junction bases left unmatched: 8. The CDR3 nucleotides read TGCAGCGTTTCCTGGACAGGGGAGGGGACCCAGTACTTC. It specifies CSVSWTGEGTQYF. Variable domain in full (rest from reference TRBV29-1 and TRBJ2-5): SAVISQKPSRDICQRGTSLTIQCQVDSQVTMMFWYRQQPGQSLTLIATANQGSEATYESGFVIDKFPISRPNLTFSTLTVSNMSPEDSSIYLCSVSWTGEGTQYFGPGTRLLVL.

This chain links TRBV5-4 with TRBJ2-5; 12 positions agree with TRBD1. Germline V lookup: CDR1 SGHNT, CDR2 YYREEE (reference sequence). The J segment lost 6 bases and the V segment lost 4 bases, leaving 1 base of the junction unmatched. This CDR3 spans 13 amino acids. DNA of the CDR3: TGTGCCAGCAGCCGGGACAGGGGGCAGACCCAGTACTTC. Amino acids: CASSRDRGQTQYF.

The V gene is TRBV6-1, the J gene TRBJ2-3, with TRBD1 as a possible D gene (5 bases). Germline V CDR1 and CDR2: MNHNS, SASEGT. Trimming removed 2 bases at V and 2 bases at J, with 11 bases between. This CDR3 spans 15 amino acids. The CDR3 region is CASSESGHNTDTQYF. The CDR3 DNA reads TGTGCCAGCAGTGAATCAGGGCATAACACAGATACGCAGTATTTT.